Presented here are 21 T cell receptor beta chains from one specimen sequenced in a study of blood T cells in healthy people across ages. A second roughly 7 to 12 cycle PCR used barcoded and J-beta primers. TCRdb called the 5' RACE reads again in MiXCR, with one record for every CDR3 protein. The data contain about 1.5 million distinct CDR3 sequences, approximately 39% of them seen just once; the ten biggest clones take up just over 4%. The specimen sequenced was blood. These receptors all stem from a woman younger than 30 in good health.

The chain employs TRBV6-5 and TRBJ1-3; the match to TRBD1 covers 7 bases. Looked up from germline, CDR1 is MNHEY and CDR2 is SVGAGI. V shed 8 bases, J shed 0 bases, and the junction held 4 bases outside the gene matches. The CDR3 spans 14 residues. CDR3 in amino acids: CASRQGYSGNTIYF. CDR3 DNA: TGTGCCAGCCGACAGGGCTACTCTGGAAACACCATATATTTT.

This clonotype was observed a handful of times. The J gene is TRBJ1-2, the V gene TRBV27; D uncertain. V was clipped by 2 bases and J by 3 bases, with 10 bases between them. This CDR3 is built from 14 residues. CDR1 and CDR2 from the germline V gene are MNHEY and SMNVEV (reference sequence). The CDR3 region has the DNA TGTGCCAGCAGTTTAGGGAGTAACCACTATGGCTACACCTTC. Its translation: CASSLGSNHYGYTF.

Only a few counts were recorded for this clonotype. The V call is TRBV6-2 or TRBV6-3, the J call TRBJ1-1; D gene uncertain. V was pared by 0 bases and J by 1 base, with 6 bases between. CDR1 and CDR2 (germline): MNHEY, SVGEGT. The CDR3 totals 14 residues. The DNA for the CDR3 is TGTGCCAGCAGTTACTCTCGGCCGAACACTGAAGCTTTCTTT. Encoded protein: CASSYSRPNTEAFF.

This clonotype appeared a single time. V is TRBV20-1 and J is TRBJ1-5; 8 nucleotides align to TRBD1. CDR1 is DFQATT, CDR2 SNEGSKA, per germline (reference sequence). This CDR3 has 14 amino acids. J gave up 5 bases and V 4 bases, and 7 bases lay outside the gene matches. CDR3 DNA: TGCAGTGCTATAAGGGACAGGACTTATCAGCCCCAGCATTTT. It translates to CSAIRDRTYQPQHF.

The chain is built from TRBV27 and TRBJ2-7; D remains unclear. Germline assignment: CDR1 MNHEY and CDR2 SMNVEV (reference sequence). The V end was cut by 7 bases, the J end by 3 bases, with 19 bases between. The CDR3 is 15 amino acids. This chain's CDR3 is CASIKFLGGSYEQYF. DNA of the CDR3: TGTGCCAGCATTAAATTCTTGGGCGGAAGCTACGAGCAGTACTTC.

Concerning this clonotype: Since a much larger clone is just one base distant, this may be a read error. The chain combines TRBV6-5 with TRBJ1-2; D is undetermined. CDR3 length equals 13 residues. Germline CDR1 reads MNHEY; CDR2 reads SVGAGI. CDR3 loop: CTSSYSTGYGYTF. In DNA, the CDR3 is TGTACCAGCAGTTATTCGACGGGCTATGGCTACACCTTC.

The chain couples TRBV27 to TRBJ2-5, with a tentative D call TRBD1 (5 bases). The CDR3 extends over 12 amino acids. V lost 3 bases and J lost 13, with 15 bases in between. The germline CDR1 and CDR2 sequences are MNHEY and SMNVEV (reference sequence). The chain's CDR3 is CASSFVDSLLYF. For the CDR3, the DNA is TGTGCCAGCAGTTTTGTAGACAGCCTTTTGTACTTC.

The chain joins TRBV20-1 to TRBJ2-2, with D perhaps being TRBD1 or TRBD2 (5 bases each). Germline values: CDR1 DFQATT, CDR2 SNEGSKA (reference sequence). The CDR3 sequence is 15 residues long. V was cut by 0 bases and J by 5 bases, with 13 bases left in between. CDR3 DNA sequence: TGCAGTGCTAGAGACCCCGGAGAGGGGACCGGGGAGCTGTTTTTT. It codes for CSARDPGEGTGELFF.

This chain joins TRBV9 and TRBJ2-1; a possible D gene is TRBD2 (6 bases). The V and J ends lost 4 bases and 4 bases respectively, with 15 bases between them. The V gene's germline CDR1 is SGDLS and CDR2 YYNGEE. The CDR3 contains 15 residues. For the CDR3, the DNA is TGTGCCAGCAGCCCGCAGACTAGGGTATACAATGAGCAGTTCTTC. Translated: CASSPQTRVYNEQFF.

This clonotype was seen a few times. V and J are TRBV20-1 and TRBJ1-6, with a weak D call TRBD1 (5 bases). V was clipped by 1 base and J by 2 bases, with 9 bases between them. Germline V gives CDR1 DFQATT, CDR2 SNEGSKA (reference sequence). The CDR3 length is 15 residues. The CDR3 DNA reads TGCAGTGCTAGAGTCCAACAGGCCTATAATTCACCCCTCCACTTT. Translated, it gives CSARVQQAYNSPLHF.

This clonotype was detected once. The chain combines TRBV13 with TRBJ2-1; 8 positions match TRBD2. This CDR3 is built from 16 residues. CDR1 and CDR2 from the germline V gene are PRHDT and FYEKMQ (reference sequence). The ends lost 0 bases at V and 7 bases at J; junction bases unmatched: 8. In DNA, the CDR3 is TGTGCCAGCAGCTTAGGCCTGGCTAGCGGGTGGAATGAGCAGTTCTTC. Its translation is CASSLGLASGWNEQFF.

In its sample, this clonotype was seen a few times. This chain connects TRBV20-1 to TRBJ2-3; 8 bases are a match to TRBD2. The length of the CDR3 is 14 residues. In germline, CDR1 is DFQATT, CDR2 SNEGSKA (reference sequence). Trimming took 6 bases from V and 11 from J; bases not matched to a gene: 16. The CDR3 is CSASGSLLPPQQYF. The CDR3 DNA is TGCAGTGCCAGCGGGAGTCTTCTTCCCCCTCAGCAGTATTTT.

The chain couples TRBV2 to TRBJ1-5; 11 bases match TRBD1. V shed 6 bases and J 0 bases; nucleotides not matched to a gene: 10. This CDR3 is 18 amino acids long. The V gene's germline CDR1 is SNHLY and CDR2 FYNNEI. CDR3 DNA sequence: TGTGCCAGCAGCTCTGCCGGGACAGGGGGGGATAGCAATCAGCCCCAGCATTTT. Translating it yields CASSSAGTGGDSNQPQHF.

The chain recombines TRBV2 with TRBJ2-5, with TRBD2 identical over 11 bases. CDR3 size: 15 residues. Germline loops: CDR1 SNHLY, CDR2 FYNNEI. J gave up 11 bases and V 4 bases, and 12 bases lay outside the gene matches. The CDR3 reads CASSVMGTSGSEQYF. The DNA of the CDR3 is TGTGCCAGCAGTGTAATGGGGACTAGCGGCAGTGAGCAGTACTTC.

The chain links TRBV25-1 to TRBJ1-1, with no clear D. The CDR3 is 13 amino acids. The ends were cut back, 4 bases at V and 4 bases at J, with 10 bases in the middle. Germline V gene data show CDR1 as MGHDK and CDR2 as SYGVNS. The CDR3 coding sequence is TGTGCCAGCAGTGGGTTCCGGGGCACTGAAGCTTTCTTT. Translating gives CASSGFRGTEAFF.

The sample holds a few counts of this clonotype. V gene TRBV10-3 combines with J gene TRBJ1-2; TRBD1 matches at 10 bases. Germline V gives CDR1 ENHRY, CDR2 SYGVKD. The ends lost 2 bases at V and 4 bases at J; junction bases unmatched: 4. This CDR3 is built from 15 residues. For the CDR3, the DNA is TGTGCCATCAGTGAGCGGGACAGGGGTCGCTATGGCTACACCTTC. Amino acids: CAISERDRGRYGYTF.

DNA for the CDR3: TGCGCCAGCAGCCATGGCAGGGGGCGAGGGGCCAACGTCCTGACTTTC. It specifies CASSHGRGRGANVLTF. The rearrangement links TRBV4-3 to TRBJ2-6; TRBD1 aligns across 8 bases. The CDR3 consists of 16 residues. Germline CDR1 reads LGHNA; CDR2 reads YSLEER. Unmatched junction bases numbered 5, after V lost 3 bases and J lost 4 bases.

A few counts support this clonotype. The chain employs TRBV20-1 and TRBJ2-5; 7 bases map to TRBD1. The J call is in doubt because the DNA end fits TRBJ2-7 better. The CDR3 has 15 amino acids. Per the germline V gene, CDR1 is DFQATT and CDR2 is SNEGSKA (reference sequence). The chain's CDR3 is CSASDSKGATYEQYF. The CDR3 coding sequence is TGCAGTGCTAGCGATTCGAAGGGGGCGACGTACGAGCAGTACTTC.

This clonotype was picked up a small number of times. The V and J genes are TRBV7-8 and TRBJ1-4, with D maybe TRBD1 (6 bases). The CDR3 spans 16 residues. The V end was cut by 0 bases, the J end by 3 bases, with 11 bases between. Germline-derived CDR1 and CDR2 are SGHVS and FQNEAQ. The CDR3 spells CASSLAKGGSNEKLFF. CDR3 sequence (DNA): TGTGCCAGCAGCTTAGCTAAGGGGGGCTCTAATGAAAAACTGTTTTTT. The full variable domain, with the rest looked up from reference TRBV7-8 and TRBJ1-4, is GAGVSQSPRYKVAKRGQDVALRCDPISGHVSLFWYQQALGQGPEFLTYFQNEAQLDKSGLPSDRFFAERPEGSVSTLKIQRTQQEDSAVYLCASSLAKGGSNEKLFFGSGTQLSVL.

Only one count was recorded for this clonotype. The CDR3 DNA follows: TGTGCCAGCAGATCAGGGGATCCCTACAATGAGCAGTACTTC. Translating gives CASRSGDPYNEQYF. The chain employs TRBV2 and TRBJ2-7; tentative D call: TRBD1 (6 bases). This CDR3 region has 14 residues. V lost 6 bases to trimming and J lost 7 bases, with 19 bases between them. Germline CDR1 SNHLY, CDR2 FYNNEI.

This clonotype has more than one count but fewer than ten. For the CDR3, the DNA is TGCGCCAGCACTCCCGTCAGATCCGGCGGCTACACCTTC. Protein: CASTPVRSGGYTF. This chain connects TRBV10-2 to TRBJ1-2; D uncertain. Trimming shortened V by 7 bases and J by 8 bases, and 17 bases separated the two germline ends. The CDR3 has 13 residues. Per the germline V gene, CDR1 is WSHSY and CDR2 is SAAADI.